This entry is about one TCR beta chain. The PCR made use of 60 Vbeta and 13 Jbeta primers. The protocol was immunoSEQ multiplex PCR, while the TCRdb copy is restricted to in-frame clones and leaves out a portion. The sample has under 300,000 clones, more than 55% seen once; the top ten hold over 2%. This sample is drawn from a study of cytomegalovirus exposure and HLA in healthy donors. V was clipped by 3 bases and J by 4 bases, with 9 bases between them. The CDR3 extends over 13 amino acids. Germline-derived CDR1 and CDR2 are MDHEN and SYDVKM. Material: PBMCs. This sequence originates from a female donor in good health and CMV-seronegative. This chain joins TRBV28 and TRBJ1-2; D might be TRBD1 (6 bases). The chain's CDR3 is CASSLDRTYGYTF. CDR3 sequence (DNA): TGTGCCAGCAGTTTGGACAGAACCTATGGCTACACCTTC.